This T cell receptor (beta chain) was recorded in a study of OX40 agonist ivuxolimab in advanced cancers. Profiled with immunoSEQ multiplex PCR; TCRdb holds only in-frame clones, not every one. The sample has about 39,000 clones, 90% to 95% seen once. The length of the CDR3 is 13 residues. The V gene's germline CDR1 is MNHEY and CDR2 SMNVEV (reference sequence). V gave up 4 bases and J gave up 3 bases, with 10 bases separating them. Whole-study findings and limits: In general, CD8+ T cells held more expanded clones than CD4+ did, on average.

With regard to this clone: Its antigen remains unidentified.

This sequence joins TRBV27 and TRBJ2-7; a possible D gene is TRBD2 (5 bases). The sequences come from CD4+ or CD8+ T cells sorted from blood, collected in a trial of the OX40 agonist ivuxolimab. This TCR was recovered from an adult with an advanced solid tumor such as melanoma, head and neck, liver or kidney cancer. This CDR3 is CASSYDGGYEQYF. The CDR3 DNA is TGTGCCAGCAGTTATGACGGAGGCTACGAGCAGTACTTC.